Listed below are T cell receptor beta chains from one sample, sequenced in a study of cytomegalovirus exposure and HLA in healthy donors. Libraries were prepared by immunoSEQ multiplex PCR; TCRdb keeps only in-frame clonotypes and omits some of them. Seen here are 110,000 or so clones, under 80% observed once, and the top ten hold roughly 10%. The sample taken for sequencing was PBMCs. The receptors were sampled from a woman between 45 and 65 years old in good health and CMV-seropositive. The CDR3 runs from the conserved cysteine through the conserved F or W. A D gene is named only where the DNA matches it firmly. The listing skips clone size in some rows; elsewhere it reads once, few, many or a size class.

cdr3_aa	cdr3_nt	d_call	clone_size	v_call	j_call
CASSLGSGRASSGANVLTF	TGCGCCAGCAGCCTTGGGTCCGGGAGGGCAAGCTCTGGGGCCAACGTCCTGACTTTC	TRBD2	-	TRBV4-3	TRBJ2-6
CASTDGGINYGYTF	TGTGCCAGCACCGACGGAGGGATTAACTATGGCTACACCTTC	-	once	TRBV28	TRBJ1-2
CASSARQDNMEQYF	TGTGCCAGCAGCGCCCGACAGGACAACATGGAGCAGTACTTC	-	once	TRBV7-9	TRBJ2-7
CASNQGHTDTQYF	TGTGCCAGCAACCAGGGGCACACAGATACGCAGTATTTT	-	-	TRBV6-6	TRBJ2-3
CASSPLGGGGKNIQYF	TGTGCCAGCTCACCACTCGGAGGCGGGGGCAAAAACATTCAGTACTTC	TRBD2	-	TRBV18	TRBJ2-4
CGSPDRNTEAFF	TGTGGTAGTCCGGACAGGAACACTGAAGCTTTCTTT	-	-	TRBV2	TRBJ1-1
CASSSDSATNEKLFF	TGTGCCAGTAGTTCAGACAGCGCAACTAATGAAAAACTGTTTTTT	-	-	TRBV19	TRBJ1-4
CSVGTGGNTEAFF	TGCAGCGTCGGGACAGGGGGTAACACTGAAGCTTTCTTT	TRBD1	-	TRBV29-1	TRBJ1-1
CAISTSGPSSYEQYF	TGTGCCATCTCCACTAGCGGGCCTAGCTCCTACGAGCAGTACTTC	TRBD2	-	TRBV10-3	TRBJ2-7
CASSLDFNTGELFF	TGCGCCAGCAGCTTAGACTTCAACACCGGGGAGCTGTTTTTT	-	-	TRBV5-1	TRBJ2-2
CASSAQVTDTQYF	TGTGCCAGCAGTGCTCAGGTCACAGATACGCAGTATTTT	-	-	TRBV6-4	TRBJ2-3
CASRTGVEPQHF	TGTGCCAGCAGGACAGGAGTCGAGCCCCAGCATTTT	-	-	TRBV6-1	TRBJ1-5
CASSGIPGQGSKETQYF	TGTGCCAGCAGCGGGATTCCGGGACAGGGCTCGAAAGAGACCCAGTACTTC	TRBD1	-	TRBV5-4	TRBJ2-5
CASSTRAHEQYF	TGTGCCAGTAGTACCAGGGCCCACGAGCAGTACTTC	-	-	TRBV19	TRBJ2-7
CASSQVVEYSNQPQHF	TGTGCCAGCAGCCAAGTAGTTGAGTATAGCAATCAGCCCCAGCATTTT	-	-	TRBV4-2	TRBJ1-5
CASSLATQGDTQYF	TGTGCCAGCAGCTTAGCGACTCAGGGGGATACGCAGTATTTT	-	-	TRBV7-2	TRBJ2-3
CASSQEGTGGTNYGYTF	TGCGCCAGCAGCCAAGAGGGGACAGGGGGCACTAACTATGGCTACACCTTC	TRBD1	once	TRBV4-3	TRBJ1-2
CASRGTAPELNEKLFF	TGTGCCAGTAGGGGGACAGCCCCAGAACTTAATGAAAAACTGTTTTTT	TRBD1	-	TRBV19	TRBJ1-4
CASSLGQKFNEQFF	TGCGCCAGCAGCCTGGGACAGAAATTCAATGAGCAGTTCTTC	TRBD1	-	TRBV4-1	TRBJ2-1
CASSGGRGRATNEKLFF	TGTGCCAGCAGTGGAGGGCGGGGCAGGGCAACTAATGAAAAACTGTTTTTT	-	-	TRBV2	TRBJ1-4
CASRAGQDYGYTF	TGTGCCAGCAGAGCGGGACAGGACTATGGCTACACCTTC	TRBD1	-	TRBV6-5	TRBJ1-2
CASGLPPGVNEQFF	TGTGCTAGTGGTCTCCCCCCCGGGGTCAATGAGCAGTTCTTC	-	-	TRBV12-5	TRBJ2-1
CASSRTGSGNTIYF	TGTGCCAGCAGTCGGACAGGGTCTGGAAACACCATATATTTT	TRBD1	-	TRBV28	TRBJ1-3
CASSVGSGVRDTQYF	TGTGCCAGCAGCGTAGGAAGCGGGGTCAGAGATACGCAGTATTTT	TRBD2	-	TRBV9	TRBJ2-3
CASSGRGGTNEKLFF	TGTGCCAGTAGTGGTAGGGGAGGAACTAATGAAAAACTGTTTTTT	-	-	TRBV19	TRBJ1-4
CASSKRAARMAGPFTGELFF	TGTGCCAGCAGCAAGCGGGCCGCCAGAATGGCGGGACCTTTCACCGGGGAGCTGTTTTTT	-	-	TRBV21-1	TRBJ2-2
CASSLSPSGYNEQFF	TGCGCCAGCAGCTTGTCGCCTAGCGGGTACAATGAGCAGTTCTTC	TRBD2	-	TRBV5-1	TRBJ2-1
CASSFDQPRNTEAFF	TGTGCCAGCAGTTTCGACCAACCTAGGAACACTGAAGCTTTCTTT	-	-	TRBV28	TRBJ1-1
CASSPADTQYF	TGTGCCAGCAGTCCGGCAGATACGCAGTATTTT	-	-	TRBV2	TRBJ2-3
CASSRAGQATYEQYF	TGTGCCAGCAGTCGTGCGGGACAGGCGACCTACGAGCAGTACTTC	TRBD1	few	TRBV6-5	TRBJ2-7
CASSFFTGGERQETQYF	TGTGCCAGCAGTTTCTTCACGGGAGGAGAGAGACAAGAGACCCAGTACTTC	TRBD2	-	TRBV28	TRBJ2-5
CASSPGTGPGELFF	TGTGCCAGCAGCCCCGGGACAGGGCCCGGGGAGCTGTTTTTT	TRBD1	-	TRBV7-8	TRBJ2-2
CASSLGARPDTEAFF	TGCGCCAGCAGCTTGGGGGCACGGCCGGACACTGAAGCTTTCTTT	-	few	TRBV5-1	TRBJ1-1
CASSLARGNTIYF	TGTGCCAGCAGCTTAGCACGGGGAAACACCATATATTTT	-	-	TRBV7-6	TRBJ1-3
CASSYDRNYEQYF	TGTGCCAGCAGTTATGACAGAAATTACGAGCAGTACTTC	-	-	TRBV6-5	TRBJ2-7
CASRPTGLNEKLFF	TGCGCCAGCAGGCCGACAGGGCTGAATGAAAAACTGTTTTTT	TRBD1	-	TRBV4-1	TRBJ1-4